This section outlines one T cell receptor (beta chain) sequence together with its context. J was trimmed by 6 bases and V by 4 bases; bases with no gene match: 7. The CDR3 contains 15 residues. Germline values: CDR1 SEHNR, CDR2 FQNEAQ (reference sequence). Naive CD8 cells lacked CD45RO, underwent positive selection for CCR7 and left out terminally differentiated effector memory CD45RA+ cells. These data originate in a study of shared clonotypes between healthy human individuals. Genomic DNA per cell subset filled all wells of several immunoSEQ plates. Method: immunoSEQ multiplex PCR; TCRdb's copy keeps in-frame clones and lacks some. This table holds millions of clones, about 93% found once.

Sequences were obtained from naive CD8+ T cells from PBMCs. The chain is built from TRBV7-9 and TRBJ2-1; TRBD1 agrees at 9 bases. This TCR was recovered from a man in his late teens or twenties in good health. Some clones in this sample may be carry-over from other donors' samples. CDR3 DNA sequence: TGTGCCAGCAGCTACCCACGGACAGGGGTCAATGAGCAGTTCTTC. Its translation is CASSYPRTGVNEQFF.